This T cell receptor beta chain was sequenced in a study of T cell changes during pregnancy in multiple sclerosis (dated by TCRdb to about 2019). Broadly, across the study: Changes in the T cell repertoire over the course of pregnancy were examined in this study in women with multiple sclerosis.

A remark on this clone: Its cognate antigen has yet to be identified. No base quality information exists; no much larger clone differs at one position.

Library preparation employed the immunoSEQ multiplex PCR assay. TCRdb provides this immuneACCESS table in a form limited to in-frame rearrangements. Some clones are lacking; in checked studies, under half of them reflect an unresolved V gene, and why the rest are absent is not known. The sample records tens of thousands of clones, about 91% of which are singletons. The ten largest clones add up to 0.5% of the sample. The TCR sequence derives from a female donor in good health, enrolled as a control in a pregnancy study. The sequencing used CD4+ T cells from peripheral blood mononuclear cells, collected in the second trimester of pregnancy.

The sequenced DNA: TGCGCCAGCAGCTTTGGGGGGTCTGATGGCTACACCTTC. Translated, it gives CASSFGGSDGYTF. Here the chain combines TRBV5-1 and TRBJ1-2; TRBD1 could be the D gene, as 5 bases match. From a lookup of the germline V gene, CDR1 and CDR2 are SGHRS and YFSETQ. The CDR3 measures 13 amino acids from cysteine to phenylalanine. Only CDR3 DNA remains: 39 bases, in frame from the first base. V loses 2 bases, J loses 6 bases, and the germline ends lie 11 bases apart.